This T cell receptor (beta chain) came from a study of blood T cell repertoires in COVID-19. For the study at large: Some COVID-19 samples were acute and others convalescent; all came from the United States, Italy and Spain. T cells, B-cell-depleted T cells, or PBMCs supplied cDNA or gDNA.

The CDR3 spans 14 residues. CDR1 is SGHRS, CDR2 YFSETQ, per germline. V lost 2 bases and J lost 8; bases outside the gene matches: 4. Per the study methods: Counts of nucleated cells, estimated from reference gene primer amplification, were obtained. Using immunoSEQ multiplex PCR, the repertoire was profiled, and TCRdb retains in-frame clones only, with some absent. V and J calls and clone size are given by that table; D and trimming were obtained from the DNA. Here the sample spans over 200,000 clones, approximately 87% being singletons. This clonotype was sampled from a man aged 55 to 69 who had recovered from COVID-19. The genes are TRBV5-1 and TRBJ1-6, with 7 positions matching TRBD1. The source material was peripheral blood. The CDR3 is CASSFDRDDSPLHF. In DNA form, the CDR3 reads TGCGCCAGCAGCTTCGACAGGGATGATTCACCCCTCCACTTT. Supplemented by reference TRBV5-1 and TRBJ1-6, the full variable domain reads KAGVTQTPRYLIKTRGQQVTLSCSPISGHRSVSWYQQTPGQGLQFLFEYFSETQRNKGNFPGRFSGRQFSNSRSEMNVSTLELGDSALYLCASSFDRDDSPLHFGNGTRLTVT.